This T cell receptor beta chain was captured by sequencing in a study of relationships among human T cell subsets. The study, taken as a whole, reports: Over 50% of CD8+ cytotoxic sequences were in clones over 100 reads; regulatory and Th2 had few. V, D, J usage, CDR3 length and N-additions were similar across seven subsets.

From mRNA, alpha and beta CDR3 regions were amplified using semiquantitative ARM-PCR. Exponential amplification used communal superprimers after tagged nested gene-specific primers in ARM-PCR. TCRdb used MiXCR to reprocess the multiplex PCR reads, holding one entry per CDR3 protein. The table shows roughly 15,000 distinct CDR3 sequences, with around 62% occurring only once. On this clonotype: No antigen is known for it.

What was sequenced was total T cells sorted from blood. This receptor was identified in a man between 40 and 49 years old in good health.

CDR3 residues: CASSFDRGETQYF. CDR3 in DNA: TGTGCCAGCAGCTTCGACAGGGGGGAGACCCAGTACTTC. The V call is TRBV11-3, the J call TRBJ2-5, with 9 bases that match TRBD1. The CDR3 contains 13 residues. V lost 3 bases, J lost 5 bases, and 1 base stayed unmatched. From germline, CDR1 is SGHNT and CDR2 YENEEA.